This TCR beta chain was sequenced in a study of T cell responses to AZD1222 COVID-19 vaccine. TCRdb keeps only in-frame clones here, not all; method: immunoSEQ multiplex PCR. The repertoire includes about 160,000 clones, about 89% of them detected once, and approximately 2% sits in the top ten. V was shortened by 5 bases and J by 6 bases, with 10 bases between the two germline ends. Germline values: CDR1 MDHEN, CDR2 SYDVKM. CDR3 size: 13 residues. The TCR originated in an adult in good health. J is TRBJ1-4 and V is TRBV28; D is unclear. The sample consisted of peripheral blood, taken on day 0 of AZD1222 vaccination. The CDR3 here is CASSGRNYEKLFF. CDR3 in DNA: TGTGCCAGCAGTGGGCGGAACTATGAAAAACTGTTTTTT.